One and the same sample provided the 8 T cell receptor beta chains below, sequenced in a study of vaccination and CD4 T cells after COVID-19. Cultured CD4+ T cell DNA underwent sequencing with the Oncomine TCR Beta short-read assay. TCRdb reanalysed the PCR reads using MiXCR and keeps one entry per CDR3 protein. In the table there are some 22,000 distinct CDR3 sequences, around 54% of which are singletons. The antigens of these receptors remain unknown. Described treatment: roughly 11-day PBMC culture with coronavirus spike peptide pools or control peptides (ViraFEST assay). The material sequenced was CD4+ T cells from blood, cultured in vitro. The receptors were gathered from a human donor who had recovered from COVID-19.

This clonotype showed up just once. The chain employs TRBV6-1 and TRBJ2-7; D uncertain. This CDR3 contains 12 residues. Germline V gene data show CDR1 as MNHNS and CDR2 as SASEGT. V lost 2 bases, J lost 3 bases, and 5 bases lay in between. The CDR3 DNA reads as TGTGCCAGCAGTGAATTGCTCTACGAGCAGTACTTC. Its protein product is CASSELLYEQYF.

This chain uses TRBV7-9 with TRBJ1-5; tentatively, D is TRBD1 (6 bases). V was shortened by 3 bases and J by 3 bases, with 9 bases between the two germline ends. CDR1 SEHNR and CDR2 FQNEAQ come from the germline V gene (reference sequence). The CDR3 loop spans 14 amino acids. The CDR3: CASSFRGDNQPQHF. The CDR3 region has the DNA TGTGCCAGCAGCTTCAGGGGAGACAATCAGCCCCAGCATTTT. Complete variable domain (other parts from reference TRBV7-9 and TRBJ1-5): DTGVSQNPRHKITKRGQNVTFRCDPISEHNRLYWYRQTLGQGPEFLTYFQNEAQLEKSRLLSDRFSAERPKGSFSTLEIQRTEQGDSAMYLCASSFRGDNQPQHFGDGTRLSIL.

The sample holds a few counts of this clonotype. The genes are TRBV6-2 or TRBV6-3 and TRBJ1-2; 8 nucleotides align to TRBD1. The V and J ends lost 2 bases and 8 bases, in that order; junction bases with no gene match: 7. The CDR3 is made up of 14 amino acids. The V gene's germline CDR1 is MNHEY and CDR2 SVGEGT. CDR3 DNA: TGTGCCAGCAGTTACGCGGACAGGGAGAACGGCTACACCTTC. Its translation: CASSYADRENGYTF.

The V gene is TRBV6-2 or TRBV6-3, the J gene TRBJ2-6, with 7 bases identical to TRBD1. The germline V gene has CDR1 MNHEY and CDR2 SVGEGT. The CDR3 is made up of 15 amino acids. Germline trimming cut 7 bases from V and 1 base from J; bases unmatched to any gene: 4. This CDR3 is CASNNRGSGANVLTF. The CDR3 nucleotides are TGTGCCAGCAATAACAGGGGTTCTGGGGCCAACGTCCTGACTTTC.

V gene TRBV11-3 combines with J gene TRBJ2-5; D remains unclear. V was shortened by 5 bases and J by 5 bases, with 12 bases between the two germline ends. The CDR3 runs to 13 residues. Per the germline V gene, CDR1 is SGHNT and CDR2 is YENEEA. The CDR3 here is CASSNSALETQYF. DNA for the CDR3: TGTGCCAGCAGCAATTCTGCATTGGAGACCCAGTACTTC.

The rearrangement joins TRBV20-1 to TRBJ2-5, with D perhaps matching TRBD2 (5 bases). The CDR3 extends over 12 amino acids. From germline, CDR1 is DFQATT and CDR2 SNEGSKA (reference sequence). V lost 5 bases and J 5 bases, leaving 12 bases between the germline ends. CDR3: CSAAPRRETQYF. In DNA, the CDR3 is TGCAGTGCTGCCCCACGGAGGGAGACCCAGTACTTC.

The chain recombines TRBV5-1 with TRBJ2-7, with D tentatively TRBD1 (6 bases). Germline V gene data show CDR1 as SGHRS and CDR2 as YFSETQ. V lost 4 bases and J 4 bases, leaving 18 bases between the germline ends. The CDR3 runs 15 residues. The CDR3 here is CASSLLGTRGYEQYF. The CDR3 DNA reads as TGCGCCAGCAGCCTCCTCGGGACAAGGGGGTACGAGCAGTACTTC.

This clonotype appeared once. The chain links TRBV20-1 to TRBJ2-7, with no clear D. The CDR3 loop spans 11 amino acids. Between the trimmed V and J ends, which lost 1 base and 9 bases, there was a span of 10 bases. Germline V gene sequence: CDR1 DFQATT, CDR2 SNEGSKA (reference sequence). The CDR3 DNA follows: TGCAGTGCTAGAGCCGGCGACTCGCAGTACTTC. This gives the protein CSARAGDSQYF.